Shown below are 19 T cell receptor beta chains from a single sample sequenced in a study of blood T cell repertoires in COVID-19. Generated by immunoSEQ multiplex PCR, the TCRdb table keeps only in-frame clones and is missing some. The sample shows some 73,000 clones, approximately 85% of them seen only once. Sequenced sample: peripheral blood. The receptors come from a woman of 80 years or more with active or convalescent COVID-19.

This rearrangement joins TRBV9 to TRBJ1-6, with 9 bases matching TRBD1. The CDR3 contains 15 residues. Germline V gene data show CDR1 as SGDLS and CDR2 as YYNGEE. Trimming removed 4 bases from V and 7 bases from J; junction bases left unmatched: 6. DNA of the CDR3: TGTGCCAGCAGCTTCCGGGACAGGGTGAATTCACCCCTCCACTTT. Encoded protein: CASSFRDRVNSPLHF. Full variable domain (missing parts from reference TRBV9 and TRBJ1-6): DSGVTQTPKHLITATGQRVTLRCSPRSGDLSVYWYQQSLDQGLQFLIQYYNGEERAKGNILERFSAQQFPDLHSELNLSSLELGDSALYFCASSFRDRVNSPLHFGNGTRLTVT.

The J gene is TRBJ2-2, the V gene TRBV3-1 (or the pseudogene TRBV3-2); TRBD1 aligns across 9 bases. The CDR3 length is 15 residues. Germline CDR1 and CDR2: LGHDT and YNNKEL (reference sequence). V dropped 1 base and J dropped 6; count of bases not matched to a gene: 3. The CDR3 sequence is CASSQGDRASGELFF. The DNA of the CDR3 is TGTGCCAGCAGCCAAGGGGACAGGGCGTCCGGGGAGCTGTTTTTT.

V is TRBV11-2 and J is TRBJ2-2; possible D gene TRBD2, 5 bases. This CDR3 has 17 amino acids. V dropped 3 bases and J dropped 6 bases, with 20 bases sitting between them. The V gene's germline CDR1 is SGHAT and CDR2 FQNNGV. In DNA form, the CDR3 reads TGTGCCAGCAGCTTCTGGGCTTTGCCACTAGTCCCCGGGGAGCTGTTTTTT. Protein: CASSFWALPLVPGELFF. The full variable domain, in which reference TRBV11-2 and TRBJ2-2 provide the parts outside the CDR3, is EAGVAQSPRYKIIEKRQSVAFWCNPISGHATLYWYQQILGQGPKLLIQFQNNGVVDDSQLPKDRFSAERLKGVDSTLKIQPAKLEDSAVYLCASSFWALPLVPGELFFGEGSRLTVL.

The V call is TRBV23-1, the J call TRBJ2-2, with 7 positions matching TRBD1. TRBV23-1 is placed among ORFs of uncertain function. The CDR3 has 15 residues. After removal of 2 bases from V and 4 bases from J, the junction contained 4 bases not matched to a gene. In DNA, the CDR3 is TGCGCCAGCAGTCAACCGGGACAGCCCACCGGGGAGCTGTTTTTT. This translates into CASSQPGQPTGELFF.

This chain joins TRBV6-1 and TRBJ1-2, with TRBD1 matching 7 bases. The germline CDR1 and CDR2 sequences are MNHNS and SASEGT. The CDR3 loop spans 15 amino acids. After removal of 0 bases from V and 3 bases from J, the junction contained 4 bases not matched to a gene. CDR3 region: CASSEAGGPYYGYTF. The CDR3 DNA reads TGTGCCAGCAGTGAAGCAGGGGGCCCTTACTATGGCTACACCTTC.

This clone was detected once. This sequence joins TRBV7-2 and TRBJ2-6, with 10 bases identical to TRBD2. The ends lost 8 bases at V and 2 bases at J; junction bases unmatched: 9. This CDR3 is 17 amino acids long. Germline-derived CDR1 and CDR2 are SGHTA and FQGNSA. The CDR3 bases are TGTGCCAGCCGGGGGGCTAGCGGGGGAACTGGGGCCAACGTCCTGACTTTC. Translating it yields CASRGASGGTGANVLTF.

About this clone: One end of the junction does not line up with germline, which may come from a read error. This chain uses TRBV12-3 or TRBV12-4 with TRBJ1-4; maybe TRBD1 (5 bases). The CDR3 has 12 amino acids. The DNA for the CDR3 is TGTGCCAGCAGCTCCTTCTGGGGCGGATTGCGTTTT. As protein: CASSSFWGGLRF.

The chain joins TRBV5-3 to TRBJ2-2; perhaps TRBD1 as D (5 bases). TRBV5-3 belongs to the ORF category, with a function that is uncertain. The CDR3 is made up of 15 amino acids. Trimming removed 3 bases at V and 4 bases at J, with 13 bases between. CDR3: CARSSRVEFTGELFF. As DNA, the CDR3 is TGTGCCAGAAGCTCCAGGGTGGAATTCACCGGGGAGCTGTTTTTT.

The chain links TRBV5-6 to TRBJ2-7, with a tentative D call TRBD2 (6 bases). V was shortened by 5 bases and J by 5 bases, with 14 bases between the two germline ends. The CDR3 is 13 amino acids. CDR1 is SGHDT, CDR2 YYEEEE, per germline. CDR3 region: CASRSLAGNEQYF. As DNA, the CDR3 is TGTGCCAGCAGGTCATTGGCGGGGAACGAGCAGTACTTC.

This clone occurred once. The chain combines TRBV4-3 with TRBJ1-1; 8 bases match TRBD1. The CDR3 is 14 residues long. V shed 0 bases and J 5 bases; nucleotides not matched to a gene: 2. Germline V gene lookup returns CDR1 LGHNA and CDR2 YSLEER. DNA for the CDR3: TGCGCCAGCAGCCAAGAGCGGGACAGGACTGAAGCTTTCTTT. Its protein is CASSQERDRTEAFF.

V is TRBV7-9 and J is TRBJ2-3, with D tentatively TRBD1 (5 bases). Germline V gives CDR1 SEHNR, CDR2 FQNEAQ (reference sequence). V dropped 0 bases and J dropped 2 bases, with 6 bases sitting between them. The CDR3 totals 14 residues. The CDR3 is CASSLATDTDTQYF. The CDR3 coding sequence is TGTGCCAGCAGCTTAGCGACAGACACAGATACGCAGTATTTT.

V usage is TRBV2 and J usage is TRBJ2-1; 8 bases fit TRBD1. Germline trimming cut 8 bases from V and 2 bases from J; bases unmatched to any gene: 5. Germline lookup yields CDR1 SNHLY and CDR2 FYNNEI. The CDR3 sequence is 14 residues long. The CDR3 here is CASSNRGTYNEQFF. CDR3 nucleotides: TGTGCCAGCTCAAACAGGGGGACCTACAATGAGCAGTTCTTC. The full variable domain, completed using reference TRBV2 and TRBJ2-1, is EPEVTQTPSHQVTQMGQEVILRCVPISNHLYFYWYRQILGQKVEFLVSFYNNEISEKSEIFDDQFSVERPDGSNFTLKIRSTKLEDSAMYFCASSNRGTYNEQFFGPGTRLTVL.

The V gene is TRBV4-2, the J gene TRBJ2-6, with a possible D match to TRBD1 (5 bases). Germline CDR1 reads LGHNA; CDR2 reads YNFKEQ. V was trimmed by 2 bases and J by 1 base, leaving 6 bases between them. This CDR3 has 15 amino acids. CDR3 bases: TGTGCCAGCAGCCAAACAGGTTCTGGGGCCAACGTCCTGACTTTC. Translating gives CASSQTGSGANVLTF.

This clone was detected a few times. The chain carries TRBV29-1 and TRBJ1-4; possible D gene TRBD1, 6 bases. The CDR3 has 12 residues. The germline CDR1 and CDR2 sequences are SQVTM and ANQGSEA. The germline V and J ends were trimmed by 7 bases and 4 bases, with 10 bases remaining between them. For the CDR3, the DNA is TGCAGCGGCCGGACAGATAATGAAAAACTGTTTTTT. It translates to CSGRTDNEKLFF.

The chain links TRBV7-3 to TRBJ1-5; possibly TRBD1 for D (5 bases). CDR1 is SGHTA and CDR2 is FQGTGA in the germline V gene. The CDR3 is 13 amino acids. The ends were cut back, 2 bases at V and 5 bases at J, with 7 bases in the middle. CDR3 nucleotides: TGTGCCAGCAGCTTATGGGGGGATCAGCCCCAGCATTTT. It is translated as CASSLWGDQPQHF.

The rearrangement uses TRBV7-2 and TRBJ1-1, with 7 bases identical to TRBD1. This CDR3 spans 14 amino acids. V lost 4 bases to trimming and J lost 0 bases; unmatched junction nucleotides: 2. Germline CDR1 SGHTA, CDR2 FQGNSA. CDR3 region: CASSSGQMNTEAFF. The CDR3 DNA sequence: TGTGCCAGCAGCTCGGGACAGATGAACACTGAAGCTTTCTTT.

This clone was seen a few times. The chain couples TRBV3-1 (or the pseudogene TRBV3-2) to TRBJ1-6, with TRBD1 identical over 7 bases. Per the germline V gene, CDR1 is LGHDT and CDR2 is YNNKEL (reference sequence). The CDR3 has 16 residues. V lost 4 bases and J lost 10; bases outside the gene matches: 13. The CDR3 reads CASSLGQTGVTSPLHF. In nucleotides, the CDR3 is TGTGCCAGCAGCCTGGGACAGACAGGAGTAACCTCACCCCTCCACTTT.

The CDR3 loop reads CASSWGSGGMGEQFF. The CDR3 DNA sequence: TGTGCCAGCAGCTGGGGTAGCGGGGGGATGGGTGAGCAGTTCTTC. This chain connects TRBV6-2 or TRBV6-3 to TRBJ2-1, with 10 bases lining up with TRBD2. The CDR3 length is 15 residues. Trimming cost V 6 bases and J 9 bases; bases outside gene matches: 11. CDR1 is MNHEY and CDR2 is SVGEGT in the germline V gene.

The chain uses TRBV12-5 and TRBJ2-1; the match to TRBD1 covers 12 bases. Germline trimming cut 7 bases from V and 2 bases from J; bases unmatched to any gene: 12. This CDR3 contains 18 residues. Germline-derived CDR1 and CDR2 are LGHNT and FRNRAP. CDR3: CASASGTGGSTPYNEQFF. Written as DNA, the CDR3 is TGTGCTAGTGCCTCGGGGACAGGGGGCTCCACCCCCTACAATGAGCAGTTCTTC. The full variable domain, rest sourced from reference TRBV12-5 and TRBJ2-1, is DARVTQTPRHKVTEMGQEVTMRCQPILGHNTVFWYRQTMMQGLELLAYFRNRAPLDDSGMPKDRFSAEMPDATLATLKIQPSEPRDSAVYFCASASGTGGSTPYNEQFFGPGTRLTVL.